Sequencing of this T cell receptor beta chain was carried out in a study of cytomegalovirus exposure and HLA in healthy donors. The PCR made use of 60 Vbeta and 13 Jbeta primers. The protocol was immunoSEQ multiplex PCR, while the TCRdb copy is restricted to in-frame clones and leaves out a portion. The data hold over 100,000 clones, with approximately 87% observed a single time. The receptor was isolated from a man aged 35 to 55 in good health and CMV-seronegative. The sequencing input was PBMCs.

This CDR3 is CASGGRSLWGNEQFF. Written as DNA, the CDR3 is TGTGCCAGCGGAGGGCGCTCCCTGTGGGGTAATGAGCAGTTCTTC. J is TRBJ2-1 and V is TRBV9; D may be TRBD2 (6 bases). Germline assignment: CDR1 SGDLS and CDR2 YYNGEE. Trimming left V 7 bases short and J 7 bases short, with 21 bases between. The CDR3 is 15 amino acids. The full variable domain, its missing parts supplied by reference TRBV9 and TRBJ2-1, is DSGVTQTPKHLITATGQRVTLRCSPRSGDLSVYWYQQSLDQGLQFLIQYYNGEERAKGNILERFSAQQFPDLHSELNLSSLELGDSALYFCASGGRSLWGNEQFFGPGTRLTVL.